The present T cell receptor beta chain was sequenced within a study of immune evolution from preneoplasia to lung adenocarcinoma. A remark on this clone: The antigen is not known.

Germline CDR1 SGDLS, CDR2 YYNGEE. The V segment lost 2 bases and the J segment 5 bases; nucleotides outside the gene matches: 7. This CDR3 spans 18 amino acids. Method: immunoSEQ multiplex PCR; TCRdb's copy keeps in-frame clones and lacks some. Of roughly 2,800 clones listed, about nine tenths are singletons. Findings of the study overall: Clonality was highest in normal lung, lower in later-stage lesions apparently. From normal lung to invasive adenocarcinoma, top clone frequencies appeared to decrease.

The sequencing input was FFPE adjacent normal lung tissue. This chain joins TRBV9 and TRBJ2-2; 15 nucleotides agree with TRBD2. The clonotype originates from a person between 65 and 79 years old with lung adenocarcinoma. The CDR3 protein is CASSVGLAGGPRTGELFF. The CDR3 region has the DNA TGTGCCAGCAGCGTCGGACTAGCGGGAGGGCCTAGAACCGGGGAGCTGTTTTTT.